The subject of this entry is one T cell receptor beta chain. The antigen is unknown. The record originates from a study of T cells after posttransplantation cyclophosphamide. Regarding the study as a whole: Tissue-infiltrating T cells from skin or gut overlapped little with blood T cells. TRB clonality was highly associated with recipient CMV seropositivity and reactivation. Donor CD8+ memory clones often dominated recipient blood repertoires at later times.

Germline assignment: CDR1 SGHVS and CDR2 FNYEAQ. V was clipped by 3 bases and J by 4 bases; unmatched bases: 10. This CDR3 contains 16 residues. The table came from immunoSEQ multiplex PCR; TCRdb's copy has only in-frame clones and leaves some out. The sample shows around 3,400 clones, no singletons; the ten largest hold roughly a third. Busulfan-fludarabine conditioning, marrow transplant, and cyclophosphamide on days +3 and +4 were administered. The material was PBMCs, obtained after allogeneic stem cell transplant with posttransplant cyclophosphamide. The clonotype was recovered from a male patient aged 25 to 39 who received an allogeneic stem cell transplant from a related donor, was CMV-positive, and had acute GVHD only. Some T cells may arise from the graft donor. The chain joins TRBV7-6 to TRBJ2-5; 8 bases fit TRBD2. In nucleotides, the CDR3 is TGTGCCAGCAGCTTCCTGGCGGGGGGTAAACCAGAGACCCAGTACTTC. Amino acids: CASSFLAGGKPETQYF.